A selection of T cell receptor beta chains follows, all from one sample in a study of T cell responses to AZD1222 COVID-19 vaccine. Method: immunoSEQ multiplex PCR; TCRdb's copy keeps in-frame clones and lacks some. This sample has about 110,000 clones, with approximately 86% found just once. This material consisted of peripheral blood, taken on day 0 of AZD1222 vaccination. The receptors stem from an adult in good health. CDR3s leave out the opening cysteine and the closing phenylalanine or tryptophan.

J gene,V gene,CDR3 protein
TRBJ1-5,TRBV16,ASSQLREGQPQH
TRBJ1-5,TRBV10-3,AISAIGPNSNQPQH
TRBJ2-1,TRBV9,ASSDPRGSENNEQF
TRBJ2-2,TRBV10-2,ASSGQNGELF
TRBJ1-1,TRBV29-1,SAGTGEAF
TRBJ2-5,TRBV30,AWSVGGKSRVETQY
TRBJ2-7,TRBV10-3,AISLRQGSVEQY
TRBJ1-1,TRBV7-8,ASSLGQTPEAF
TRBJ2-3,TRBV11-2,ASRLTGTDTQY
TRBJ1-1,TRBV6-5,ASSPDLRGGTEAF
TRBJ2-6,TRBV30,AWLPGQAFSGANVLT
TRBJ2-5,TRBV29-1,SAAAGQGQTQY
TRBJ1-2,TRBV30,AWSVSRNYGYT
TRBJ1-1,TRBV6-5,ASTGQGASNTEAF
TRBJ1-1,TRBV11-2,ASSLVRDRNTEAF
TRBJ1-5,TRBV6-1,ASSDPGGSNQPQH
TRBJ1-5,TRBV5-8,ASSPGQKGNQPQH
TRBJ1-3,TRBV6-2/TRBV6-3,ASSGRTGSSGNTIY
TRBJ2-6,TRBV15,ATSRLGTASGANVLT
TRBJ1-2,TRBV10-3,AISMGQGNYGYT
TRBJ2-1,TRBV29-1,SVEDLGGGDEQF
TRBJ1-1,TRBV4-1,ASTSGTRNTEAF
TRBJ2-1,TRBV10-2,ASSDLAGGHEQF
TRBJ2-1,TRBV9,ASSGGWGPLYNEQF
TRBJ1-1,TRBV3-1/TRBV3-2,ASSQTGRGAF
TRBJ2-2,TRBV6-5,AAAGEVTGELF
TRBJ1-2,TRBV2,ASSETGVHYGYT
TRBJ1-2,TRBV28,ASRGTGGYGYT
TRBJ1-2,TRBV6-2/TRBV6-3,ASSYRTAPYWYT
TRBJ1-2,TRBV5-1,ASSFGQNYGYT
TRBJ2-1,TRBV7-7,ASSPDRGSYNEQF
TRBJ2-1,TRBV18,ASSPGTGVGEQF